The 10 T cell receptor beta chains listed next were all sequenced from one sample in a study of the immune and genomic landscape of osteosarcoma. The repertoire was sequenced with immunoSEQ multiplex PCR; TCRdb's copy has only in-frame clones and lacks some. The profile covers 4,600 or so clones, with roughly 77% appearing a single time and roughly 16% taken by the ten largest. Osteosarcoma specimens were post-treatment primary, local recurrence and metastasis tumors from poor-prognosis patients. The sequencing input was osteosarcoma tumor tissue from the femur. Receptors were obtained from a human donor with osteosarcoma.

This chain uses TRBV7-8 with TRBJ1-5, with 8 bases fitting TRBD1. Unmatched junction bases numbered 15, after V lost 5 bases and J lost 3 bases. The CDR3 contains 18 residues. The germline V gene has CDR1 SGHVS and CDR2 FQNEAQ. The DNA for the CDR3 is TGTGCCAGCAGCCCGGGGGCAGGGGGCCTCGTTCTCAATCAGCCCCAGCATTTT. Amino acid sequence: CASSPGAGGLVLNQPQHF.

V gene TRBV19 combines with J gene TRBJ1-5, with 10 bases fitting TRBD1. The CDR3 has 19 amino acids. The junction had 11 bases not matched to a gene; V was cut back by 1 base and J by 2 bases. Looked up from germline, CDR1 is LNHDA and CDR2 is SQIVND (reference sequence). CDR3 loop: CASSIAPGRGTGGNQPQHF. Written as DNA, the CDR3 is TGTGCCAGTAGTATAGCTCCTGGTCGTGGGACAGGGGGCAATCAGCCCCAGCATTTT.

This clone was detected only a few times. The chain couples TRBV7-9 to TRBJ1-2, with 7 bases aligning to TRBD1. V lost 3 bases and J lost 5; bases outside the gene matches: 0. The CDR3 is 12 amino acids. Germline lookup yields CDR1 SEHNR and CDR2 FQNEAQ (reference sequence). This CDR3 reads CASSLTGYGYTF. In DNA, the CDR3 is TGTGCCAGCAGCTTGACAGGGTATGGCTACACCTTC.

V gene TRBV4-3 combines with J gene TRBJ1-1; D not certain. This CDR3 region has 15 residues. The ends were cut back, 1 base at V and 2 bases at J, with 11 bases in the middle. Germline loops: CDR1 LGHNA, CDR2 YSLEER. The CDR3 loop is CASSQVRFGNTEAFF. In nucleotides, the CDR3 is TGCGCCAGCAGCCAAGTCCGTTTCGGTAACACTGAAGCTTTCTTT.

In its sample, this clone was seen once. The V and J genes are TRBV28 and TRBJ2-7; TRBD1 agrees at 10 bases. J gave up 6 bases and V 5 bases, and 7 bases lay outside the gene matches. The CDR3 is made up of 14 amino acids. Per germline, CDR1 MDHEN and CDR2 SYDVKM. The DNA of the CDR3 is TGTGCCAGCAGTCGGGGGGGACAGGGGATCGAGCAGTACTTC. Its protein is CASSRGGQGIEQYF.

By share, this clone ranks as medium-sized. The J gene is TRBJ2-5, the V gene TRBV14; 9 bases are a match to TRBD1. Germline V gene lookup returns CDR1 SGHDN and CDR2 FVKESK. The CDR3 covers 15 residues. J lost 5 bases, V lost 4 bases, and 8 bases had no gene match. This chain's CDR3 is CASSPDRGVGETQYF. CDR3 DNA: TGTGCCAGCAGCCCCGACAGGGGGGTCGGGGAGACCCAGTACTTC.

This chain uses TRBV7-8 with TRBJ2-7; TRBD1 aligns across 10 bases. Losses at the gene ends were 5 bases for V and 2 bases for J; bases not matched to a gene: 6. This CDR3 is built from 15 residues. From germline, CDR1 is SGHVS and CDR2 FQNEAQ. The CDR3 here is CASSPGTGVAYEQYF. DNA for the CDR3: TGTGCCAGCAGCCCCGGGACAGGGGTCGCCTACGAGCAGTACTTC. Together with reference TRBV7-8 and TRBJ2-7, the CDR3 gives the full variable domain: GAGVSQSPRYKVAKRGQDVALRCDPISGHVSLFWYQQALGQGPEFLTYFQNEAQLDKSGLPSDRFFAERPEGSVSTLKIQRTQQEDSAVYLCASSPGTGVAYEQYFGPGTRLTVT.

The CDR3 spells CASSVGTGATNEKLFF. The DNA for the CDR3 is TGTGCCAGCAGCGTAGGGACAGGGGCAACTAATGAAAAACTGTTTTTT. This chain connects TRBV9 to TRBJ1-4; 9 nucleotides align to TRBD1. Germline V lookup: CDR1 SGDLS, CDR2 YYNGEE. V dropped 0 bases and J dropped 0; count of bases not matched to a gene: 0. There are 16 residues in the CDR3.

The sample holds a few counts of this clone. V usage is TRBV9 and J usage is TRBJ1-2, with D possibly matching TRBD1 (5 bases). CDR3 size: 15 residues. Germline values: CDR1 SGDLS, CDR2 YYNGEE. V was pared by 1 base and J by 10 bases, with 20 bases between. CDR3 amino acids: CASSVPFRGDSIYTF. CDR3 coding DNA: TGTGCCAGCAGCGTACCATTTAGGGGCGACTCGATCTACACCTTC.

The rearrangement uses TRBV11-1 and TRBJ1-1; D is undetermined. The CDR3 is made up of 13 amino acids. Trimming removed 5 bases at V and 0 bases at J, with 7 bases between. CDR1 is SGHAT and CDR2 is FQDESV in the germline V gene (reference sequence). Written as DNA, the CDR3 is TGTGCCAGCAGCACGGAGATGAACACTGAAGCTTTCTTT. Amino acids: CASSTEMNTEAFF. The complete variable domain, with remaining parts taken from reference TRBV11-1 and TRBJ1-1, reads EAEVAQSPRYKITEKSQAVAFWCDPISGHATLYWYRQILGQGPELLVQFQDESVVDDSQLPKDRFSAERLKGVDSTLKIQPAELGDSAMYLCASSTEMNTEAFFGQGTRLTVV.